This T cell receptor beta chain emerged from a study of blood T cell repertoires in COVID-19. Whole-study context: PBMCs, B-cell-depleted T cells, or T cells provided the cDNA or gDNA that made up the material.

This clone appeared a single time. This CDR3 is 11 amino acids long. Germline V gene data show CDR1 as SGHDT and CDR2 as YYEEEE. Trimming left V 0 bases short and J 8 bases short, with 5 bases between. TCRdb keeps only in-frame clones here, not all; method: immunoSEQ multiplex PCR. The repertoire holds tens of thousands of clones, about nine tenths seen once, with 1.3% in the top ten. The clonotype was recovered from a man aged 55 to 70 with acute or convalescent COVID-19. The chain couples TRBV5-6 to TRBJ1-1, with D unresolved. The sequencing sample was made of peripheral blood. CDR3 coding DNA: TGTGCCAGCAGCTTGGGCGAAGAAGCTTTCTTT. It translates to CASSLGEEAFF. Full variable domain (outside the CDR3, taken from reference TRBV5-6 and TRBJ1-1): DAGVTQSPTHLIKTRGQQVTLRCSPKSGHDTVSWYQQALGQGPQFIFQYYEEEERQRGNFPDRFSGHQFPNYSSELNVNALLLGDSALYLCASSLGEEAFFGQGTRLTVV.